This T cell receptor (beta chain) was documented in a study of blood T cell repertoires in COVID-19. The CDR3 is 13 amino acids. Trimming stripped 1 base from V and 7 bases from J, with 10 bases between. Germline V gene lookup returns CDR1 LGHDT and CDR2 YNNKEL (reference sequence). Only in-frame clones appear in the TCRdb table, and some are missing; sequencing was by immunoSEQ multiplex PCR. The sample lists around 210,000 clones; around 90% were seen once. The clonotype comes from a man aged 18 to 30 with active or convalescent COVID-19. This rearrangement joins TRBV3-1 (or the pseudogene TRBV3-2) to TRBJ2-5, with a weak D call TRBD2 (7 bases). The source material was peripheral blood. For the CDR3, the DNA is TGTGCCAGCAGCCAAGGGGAGGGGGGGACCCAGTACTTC. It codes for CASSQGEGGTQYF.